Below, one T cell receptor (beta chain) is given with its context. Its antigen is not identified. This record comes from a study of shared clonotypes between healthy human individuals. Nashville, Tennessee was home to all donors, each a Caucasian adult. Study outcomes and limitations: Large sequencing depth failed to make sorted-subset sequencing complete, rarefaction showed.

The CDR3 covers 14 residues. Trimming removed 4 bases at V and 2 bases at J, with 10 bases between. The germline V gene has CDR1 SGHDT and CDR2 YYEEEE. The input for sorted-subset replicate PCRs was roughly 180 ng DNA, about 30,000 T cell genomes. The method was immunoSEQ multiplex PCR; TCRdb's version includes in-frame clones alone and lacks a portion of them. Counted here are roughly 110,000 clones, under 70% occurring once; the ten biggest clones make up around 23%. The sequencing input was memory CD8+ T cells sorted from blood. The subset here: CD45RO+ cells pooled with CCR7-negative TemRA cells. V and J are TRBV5-6 and TRBJ2-1; D remains ambiguous. The receptor comes from a woman in her 30s in good health. CDR3 protein: CASSPESPYNEQFF. CDR3 bases: TGTGCCAGCAGCCCCGAATCCCCCTACAATGAGCAGTTCTTC.